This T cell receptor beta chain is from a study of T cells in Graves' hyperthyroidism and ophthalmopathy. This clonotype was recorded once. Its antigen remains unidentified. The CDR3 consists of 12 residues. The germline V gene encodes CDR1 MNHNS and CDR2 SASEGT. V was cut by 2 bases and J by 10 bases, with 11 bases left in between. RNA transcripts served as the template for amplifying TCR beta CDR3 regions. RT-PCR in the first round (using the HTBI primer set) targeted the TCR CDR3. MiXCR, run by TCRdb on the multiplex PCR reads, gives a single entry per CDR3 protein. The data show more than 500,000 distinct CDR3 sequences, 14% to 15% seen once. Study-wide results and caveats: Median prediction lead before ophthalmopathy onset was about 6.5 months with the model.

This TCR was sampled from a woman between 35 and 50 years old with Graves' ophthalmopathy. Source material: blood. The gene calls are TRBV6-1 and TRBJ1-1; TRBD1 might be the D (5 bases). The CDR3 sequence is CASSEFPGGAFF. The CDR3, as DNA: TGTGCCAGCAGTGAATTCCCCGGGGGAGCTTTCTTT.